The 23 T cell receptor beta chains below all came from one sample that was sequenced in a study of cytomegalovirus exposure and HLA in healthy donors. Amplification used 60 Vbeta primers and 13 Jbeta primers. The protocol was immunoSEQ multiplex PCR, while the TCRdb copy is restricted to in-frame clones and leaves out a portion. Of 150,000 to 200,000 clones in the sample, roughly four fifths were seen once. Sequencing was carried out using PBMCs. The source is a man aged 45-65 years in good health and CMV-seropositive.

This clone was seen a few times. The rearrangement links TRBV14 to TRBJ2-1; 13 bases map to TRBD2. Trimming at V came to 5 bases and at J to 5 bases, leaving 6 bases not matched to a gene. The CDR3 is 16 residues long. Looked up from germline, CDR1 is SGHDN and CDR2 is FVKESK. CDR3 protein: CASSKGLAGEHNEQFF. The CDR3 DNA is TGTGCCAGCAGCAAAGGACTAGCGGGGGAACACAATGAGCAGTTCTTC.

CDR3 DNA: TGTGCCAGCAGCCAAGGTGAGGGACAGTGGCAGTTCTTC. Its translation: CASSQGEGQWQFF. The V and J genes are TRBV4-2 and TRBJ2-1, with 7 bases that match TRBD1. CDR1 and CDR2 (germline): LGHNA, YNFKEQ. J lost 12 bases, V lost 1 base, and 6 bases had no gene match. The CDR3 totals 13 residues.

The gene calls are TRBV7-8 and TRBJ1-5; D remains unclear. Deletions cut 5 bases from V and 1 base from J, with 15 bases between. CDR1 and CDR2 (germline): SGHVS, FQNEAQ. The CDR3 sequence is 16 residues long. This CDR3 reads CASSPRVRESNQPQHF. The CDR3 bases are TGTGCCAGCAGCCCTAGAGTTAGGGAGAGCAATCAGCCCCAGCATTTT. Drawing the rest from reference TRBV7-8 and TRBJ1-5, the complete variable domain is GAGVSQSPRYKVAKRGQDVALRCDPISGHVSLFWYQQALGQGPEFLTYFQNEAQLDKSGLPSDRFFAERPEGSVSTLKIQRTQQEDSAVYLCASSPRVRESNQPQHFGDGTRLSIL.

The CDR3 spells CAISDDSPWGYTF. CDR3 bases: TGTGCCATCAGTGATGACAGCCCGTGGGGCTACACCTTC. The chain uses TRBV10-3 and TRBJ1-2; D is perhaps TRBD1 (5 bases). The V gene lost 3 bases and the J gene lost 8 bases, with 13 bases spanning the gap. This CDR3 has 13 residues. Germline CDR1 ENHRY, CDR2 SYGVKD.

The V and J genes are TRBV6-5 and TRBJ1-5; tentative D call: TRBD1 (6 bases). Deletions cut 6 bases from V and 8 bases from J, with 20 bases between. CDR3 size: 15 residues. Per the germline V gene, CDR1 is MNHEY and CDR2 is SVGAGI. CDR3 sequence: CASSARSQGWEPQHF. The CDR3 region has the DNA TGTGCCAGCAGCGCCCGATCACAGGGTTGGGAGCCCCAGCATTTT.

In the case of this clone: A read error may account for a junction end that differs from germline. This chain uses TRBV7-9 with TRBJ2-1; 11 nucleotides line up with TRBD1. The CDR3 totals 13 residues. Germline V CDR1 and CDR2: SEHNR, FQNEAQ (reference sequence). The CDR3 DNA is TGTGCCAGCAGCTTGGGACAGGGGGTTGATGAGGTCTTC. This encodes CASSLGQGVDEVF.

This chain joins TRBV5-4 and TRBJ2-5; 13 bases agree with TRBD2. The J call may be incorrect, as the DNA end agrees better with TRBJ2-7. The germline CDR1 and CDR2 sequences are SGHNT and YYREEE (reference sequence). The CDR3 is 15 residues long. Here the CDR3 DNA reads TGTGCCAGCAGCTCATGGACTAGCGGGAGTTACGAGCAGTACTTC. It codes for CASSSWTSGSYEQYF.

The CDR3 is CASSYTYQNTEAFF. DNA of the CDR3: TGTGCCAGCAGTTACACCTACCAGAACACTGAAGCTTTCTTT. The V gene is TRBV6-5, the J gene TRBJ1-1, with D unclear. Germline CDR1 reads MNHEY; CDR2 reads SVGAGI. The CDR3 extends over 14 amino acids. The ends were cut back, 2 bases at V and 1 base at J, with 8 bases in the middle.

The chain carries TRBV4-1 and TRBJ1-2, with 8 bases fitting TRBD1. Trimming removed 0 bases from V and 2 bases from J; junction bases left unmatched: 11. Germline V gene lookup returns CDR1 MGHRA and CDR2 YSYEKL. The CDR3 totals 18 residues. CDR3 loop: CASSQDLGTGFLNYGYTF. CDR3 nucleotides: TGCGCCAGCAGCCAAGATTTGGGGACAGGTTTTCTCAACTATGGCTACACCTTC.

This clone was observed a handful of times. The rearrangement uses TRBV4-3 and TRBJ1-6; 7 nucleotides match TRBD1. The CDR3 totals 14 residues. CDR1 and CDR2 (germline): LGHNA, YSLEER. V gave up 5 bases and J gave up 7 bases; unmatched junction bases: 5. In DNA form, the CDR3 reads TGCGCCAGCAGCGAGGGACAGCGAAATTCACCCCTCCACTTT. Protein product: CASSEGQRNSPLHF.

The J gene is TRBJ2-7, the V gene TRBV20-1; D possibly corresponds to TRBD2 (6 bases). The V gene's germline CDR1 is DFQATT and CDR2 SNEGSKA (reference sequence). Trimming pared 6 bases from V and 4 bases from J, leaving 10 bases between. The CDR3 has 11 residues. The CDR3 here is CSAGLAYEQYF. The CDR3 nucleotides are TGCAGTGCAGGTCTAGCGTACGAGCAGTACTTC.

This sequence joins TRBV28 and TRBJ1-2; 9 bases agree with TRBD1. The trim removed 4 bases at V and 2 bases at J, leaving 2 bases unmatched. The CDR3 has 14 residues. From germline, CDR1 is MDHEN and CDR2 SYDVKM. The DNA for the CDR3 is TGTGCCAGCAGTTCACAGGGGGCCAACTATGGCTACACCTTC. This gives the protein CASSSQGANYGYTF.

V usage is TRBV5-1 and J usage is TRBJ1-4; 9 bases fit TRBD1. The germline V gene has CDR1 SGHRS and CDR2 YFSETQ. CDR3 length: 14 amino acids. J gave up 8 bases and V 3 bases, and 5 bases lay outside the gene matches. The CDR3 spells CASSWDRVSEKLFF. As DNA, the CDR3 is TGCGCCAGCAGCTGGGACAGGGTGTCCGAAAAACTGTTTTTT.

The rearrangement links TRBV23-1 to TRBJ2-7; D call uncertain. TRBV23-1 is an ORF; its function is uncertain. The V gene lost 2 bases and the J gene lost 0 bases, with 14 bases spanning the gap. The CDR3 totals 16 residues. DNA for the CDR3: TGCGCCAGCAGTCAAAGGCCAGCCCGGAGCTCCTACGAGCAGTACTTC. It yields the protein CASSQRPARSSYEQYF.

V gene TRBV27 combines with J gene TRBJ2-2; D is unresolved. From germline, CDR1 is MNHEY and CDR2 SMNVEV (reference sequence). Deletions cut 3 bases from V and 5 bases from J, with 7 bases between. The CDR3 is 13 amino acids. The chain's CDR3 is CASSFEVTGELFF. Here the CDR3 DNA reads TGTGCCAGCAGTTTCGAGGTGACCGGGGAGCTGTTTTTT.

The rearrangement uses TRBV10-3 and TRBJ2-6; 7 nucleotides align to TRBD2. CDR1 is ENHRY and CDR2 is SYGVKD in the germline V gene. This CDR3 comprises 14 residues. The V segment lost 7 bases and the J segment 3 bases; nucleotides outside the gene matches: 3. DNA for the CDR3: TGTGCCATCACGGCTAGCGGTGGGGCCAACGTCCTGACTTTC. This encodes CAITASGGANVLTF.

The V and J genes are TRBV9 and TRBJ2-6, with unresolved D. Trimming shortened V by 4 bases and J by 0 bases, and 5 bases separated the two germline ends. The CDR3 has 14 residues. Germline CDR1 SGDLS, CDR2 YYNGEE. The CDR3 loop is CASSYISGANVLTF. CDR3 DNA sequence: TGTGCCAGCAGCTACATCTCTGGGGCCAACGTCCTGACTTTC.

The J gene is TRBJ2-2, the V gene TRBV4-2, with D maybe TRBD1 (6 bases). V was pared by 3 bases and J by 0 bases, with 17 bases between. Germline-derived CDR1 and CDR2 are LGHNA and YNFKEQ. The CDR3 consists of 18 residues. Here the CDR3 reads CASSHPQTGLANTGELFF. In DNA form, the CDR3 reads TGTGCCAGCAGCCACCCTCAGACAGGCCTGGCGAACACCGGGGAGCTGTTTTTT.

This clone has a handful of counts. The chain employs TRBV6-5 and TRBJ2-7, with TRBD1 as a possible D gene (5 bases). The ends were cut back, 5 bases at V and 3 bases at J, with 14 bases in the middle. Germline assignment: CDR1 MNHEY and CDR2 SVGAGI. There are 14 residues in the CDR3. CDR3 DNA sequence: TGTGCCAGCAGTCCTGGCTGGGGCGTCTACGAGCAGTACTTC. Protein: CASSPGWGVYEQYF.

This clone has a single count. The CDR3 DNA reads TGCGCCAGCAGCCAACAACAGCTCAACACTGAAGCTTTCTTT. Translating it yields CASSQQQLNTEAFF. The chain uses TRBV4-1 and TRBJ1-1; D unclear. The V and J ends lost 2 bases and 2 bases respectively, with 9 bases between them. The CDR3 sequence is 14 residues long. Germline V gives CDR1 MGHRA, CDR2 YSYEKL.

This clone occurred a few times. V is TRBV2 and J is TRBJ2-7; 7 bases agree with TRBD1. This CDR3 has 14 residues. Trimming took 4 bases from V and 2 from J; bases not matched to a gene: 5. In germline, CDR1 is SNHLY, CDR2 FYNNEI. CDR3 nucleotides: TGTGCCAGCAGTGCCGGGACAGACACCTACGAGCAGTACTTC. Its protein product is CASSAGTDTYEQYF.

The V gene is TRBV25-1, the J gene TRBJ1-2; 10 bases map to TRBD1. CDR3 length equals 17 residues. J lost 8 bases, V lost 4 bases, and 16 bases had no gene match. From germline, CDR1 is MGHDK and CDR2 SYGVNS. CDR3 residues: CASSASLAGTGVEGYTF. CDR3 nucleotide sequence: TGTGCCAGCAGTGCCTCACTAGCCGGGACAGGGGTAGAAGGCTACACCTTC.

This chain joins TRBV18 and TRBJ2-5, with D perhaps matching TRBD2 (5 bases). V lost 0 bases to trimming and J lost 1 base, with 9 bases between them. The CDR3 runs to 15 residues. Germline assignment: CDR1 KGHSH and CDR2 LQKENI. For the CDR3, the DNA is TGTGCCAGCTCACCACCGCTAGCATCCCAAGAGACCCAGTACTTC. Encoded protein: CASSPPLASQETQYF.